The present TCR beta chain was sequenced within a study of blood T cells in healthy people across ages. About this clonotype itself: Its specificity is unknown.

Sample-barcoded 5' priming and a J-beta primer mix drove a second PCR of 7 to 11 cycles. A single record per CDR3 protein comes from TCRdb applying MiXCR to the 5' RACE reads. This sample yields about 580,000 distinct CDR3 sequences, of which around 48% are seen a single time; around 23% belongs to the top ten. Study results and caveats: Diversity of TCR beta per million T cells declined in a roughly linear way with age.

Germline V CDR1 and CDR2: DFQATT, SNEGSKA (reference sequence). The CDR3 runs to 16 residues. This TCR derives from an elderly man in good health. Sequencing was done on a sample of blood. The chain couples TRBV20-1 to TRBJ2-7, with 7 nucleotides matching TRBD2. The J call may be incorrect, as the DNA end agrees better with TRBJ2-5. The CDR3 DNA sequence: TGCAGTGCCCCTCTTGGTGGGAGGGCCGGGGAAGAGACCCAGTACTTC. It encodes CSAPLGGRAGEETQYF.